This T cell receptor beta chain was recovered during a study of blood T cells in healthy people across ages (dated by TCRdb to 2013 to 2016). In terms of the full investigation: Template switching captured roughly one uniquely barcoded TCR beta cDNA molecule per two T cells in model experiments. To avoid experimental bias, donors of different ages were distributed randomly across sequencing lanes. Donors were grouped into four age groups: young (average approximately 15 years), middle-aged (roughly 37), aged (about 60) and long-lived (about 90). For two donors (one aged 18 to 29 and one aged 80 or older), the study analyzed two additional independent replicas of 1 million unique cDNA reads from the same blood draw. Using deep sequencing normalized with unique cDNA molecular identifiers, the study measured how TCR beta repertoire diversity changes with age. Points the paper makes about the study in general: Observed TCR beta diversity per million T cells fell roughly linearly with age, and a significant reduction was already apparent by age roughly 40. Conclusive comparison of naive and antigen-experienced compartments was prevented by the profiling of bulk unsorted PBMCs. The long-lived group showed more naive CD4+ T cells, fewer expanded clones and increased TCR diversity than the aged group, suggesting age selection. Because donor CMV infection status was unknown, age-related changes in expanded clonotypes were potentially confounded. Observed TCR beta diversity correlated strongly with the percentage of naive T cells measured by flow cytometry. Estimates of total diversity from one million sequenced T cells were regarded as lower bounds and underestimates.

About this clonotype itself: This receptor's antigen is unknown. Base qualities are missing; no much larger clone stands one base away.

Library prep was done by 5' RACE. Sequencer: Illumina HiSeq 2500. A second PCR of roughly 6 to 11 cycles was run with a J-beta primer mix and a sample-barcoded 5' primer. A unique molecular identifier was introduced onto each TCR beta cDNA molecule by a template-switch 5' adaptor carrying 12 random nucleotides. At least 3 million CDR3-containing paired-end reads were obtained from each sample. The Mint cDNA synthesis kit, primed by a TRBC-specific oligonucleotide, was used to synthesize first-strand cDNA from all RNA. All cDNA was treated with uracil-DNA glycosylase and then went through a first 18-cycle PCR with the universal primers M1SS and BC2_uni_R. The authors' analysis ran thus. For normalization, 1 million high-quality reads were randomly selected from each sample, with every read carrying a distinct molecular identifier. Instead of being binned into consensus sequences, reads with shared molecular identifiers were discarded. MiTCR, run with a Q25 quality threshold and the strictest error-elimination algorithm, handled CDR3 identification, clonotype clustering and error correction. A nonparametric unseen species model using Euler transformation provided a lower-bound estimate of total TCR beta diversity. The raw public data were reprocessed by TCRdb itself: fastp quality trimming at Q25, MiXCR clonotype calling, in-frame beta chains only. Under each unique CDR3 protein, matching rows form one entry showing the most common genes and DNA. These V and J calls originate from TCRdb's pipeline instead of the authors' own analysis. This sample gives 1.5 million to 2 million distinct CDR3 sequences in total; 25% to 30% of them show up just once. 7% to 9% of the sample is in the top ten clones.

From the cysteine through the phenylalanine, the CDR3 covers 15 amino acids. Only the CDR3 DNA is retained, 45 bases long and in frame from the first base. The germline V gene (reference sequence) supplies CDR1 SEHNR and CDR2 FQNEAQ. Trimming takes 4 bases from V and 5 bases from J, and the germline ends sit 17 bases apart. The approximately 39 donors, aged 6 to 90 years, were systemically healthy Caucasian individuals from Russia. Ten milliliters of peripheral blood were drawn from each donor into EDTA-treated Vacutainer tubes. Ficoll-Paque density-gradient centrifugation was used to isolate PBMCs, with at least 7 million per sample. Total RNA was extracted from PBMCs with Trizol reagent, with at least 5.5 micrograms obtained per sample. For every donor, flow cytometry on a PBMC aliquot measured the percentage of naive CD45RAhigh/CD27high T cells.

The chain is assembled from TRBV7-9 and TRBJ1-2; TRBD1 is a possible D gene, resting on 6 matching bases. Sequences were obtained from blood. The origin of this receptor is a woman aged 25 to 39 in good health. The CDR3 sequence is CASSSRRRGIYGYTF. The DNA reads TGTGCCAGCAGCTCAAGGCGGAGGGGGATTTATGGCTACACCTTC.